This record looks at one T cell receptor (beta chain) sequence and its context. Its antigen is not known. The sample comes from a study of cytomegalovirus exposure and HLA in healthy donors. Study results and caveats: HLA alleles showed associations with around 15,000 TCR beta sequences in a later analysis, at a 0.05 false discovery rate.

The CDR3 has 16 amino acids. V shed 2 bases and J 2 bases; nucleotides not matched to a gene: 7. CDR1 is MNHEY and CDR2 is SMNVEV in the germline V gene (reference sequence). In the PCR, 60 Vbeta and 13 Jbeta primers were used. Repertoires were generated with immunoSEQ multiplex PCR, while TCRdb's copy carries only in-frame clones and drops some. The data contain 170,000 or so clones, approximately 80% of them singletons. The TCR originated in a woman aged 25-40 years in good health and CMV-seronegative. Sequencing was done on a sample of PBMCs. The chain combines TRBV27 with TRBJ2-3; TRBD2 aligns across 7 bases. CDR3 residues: CASSLSSGSYTDTQYF. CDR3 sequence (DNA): TGTGCCAGCAGTTTAAGTAGCGGGTCTTACACAGATACGCAGTATTTT.